Listed below are T cell receptor beta chains from one sample, sequenced in a study of blood T cell repertoires in COVID-19. Clones were read by immunoSEQ multiplex PCR, and TCRdb kept only the in-frame ones, dropping some. Among 150,000 to 180,000 clones listed, about 80% were seen once. Sequenced material: peripheral blood. The receptors shown here come from a woman aged 60-70 years with COVID-19, enrolled during active disease. The CDR3 runs from the conserved cysteine through the conserved F or W. D genes are given only for firm matches. Part of the rows lack a size; the others show once, few, many or a class for expanded clones.

j_gene: TRBJ2-1
v_gene: TRBV10-3
abundance: once
d_gene: NA
CDR3nt: TGTGCCATCAGTGAGAGCCCCGCCCGGGAGCAGTTCTTC
CDR3aa: CAISESPAREQFF

j_gene: TRBJ1-3
v_gene: TRBV12-3/TRBV12-4
abundance: NA
d_gene: NA
CDR3nt: TGTGCCAGCAGTAGAGGGGGAAACACCATATATTTT
CDR3aa: CASSRGGNTIYF

j_gene: TRBJ1-1
v_gene: TRBV6-5
abundance: NA
d_gene: NA
CDR3nt: TGTGCCAGCAGTTACGGACAGACCCTAGTGAACACTGAAGCTTTCTTT
CDR3aa: CASSYGQTLVNTEAFF

j_gene: TRBJ1-2
v_gene: TRBV3-1/TRBV3-2
abundance: NA
d_gene: TRBD1
CDR3nt: TGTGCCAGCAGCCAAGACTTCGGGACAGGGTGGAATGGCTACACCTTC
CDR3aa: CASSQDFGTGWNGYTF

j_gene: TRBJ1-5
v_gene: TRBV28
abundance: few
d_gene: TRBD1
CDR3nt: TGTGCCAGCGGACAGGGGTTTAATCAGCCCCAGCATTTT
CDR3aa: CASGQGFNQPQHF

j_gene: TRBJ2-5
v_gene: TRBV5-8
abundance: NA
d_gene: TRBD1
CDR3nt: TGTGCCAGCAGCTTTCAGGGGGTGGAGACCCAGTACTTC
CDR3aa: CASSFQGVETQYF

j_gene: TRBJ2-1
v_gene: TRBV7-3
abundance: NA
d_gene: NA
CDR3nt: TGTGCCAGCAGCTTACCTCAATGCTACCACAATGAGCAGTTCTTC
CDR3aa: CASSLPQCYHNEQFF

j_gene: TRBJ1-2
v_gene: TRBV3-1/TRBV3-2
abundance: NA
d_gene: NA
CDR3nt: TGTGCCAGCAGCCAAGAGGCGGGGAAAGTCAACGGCTACACCTTC
CDR3aa: CASSQEAGKVNGYTF

j_gene: TRBJ1-2
v_gene: TRBV19
abundance: NA
d_gene: NA
CDR3nt: TGTGCCAGTAGAGACATCCTCTATGGCTACACCTTC
CDR3aa: CASRDILYGYTF

j_gene: TRBJ1-5
v_gene: TRBV7-8
abundance: NA
d_gene: TRBD1
CDR3nt: TGTGCCAGCAGCTTAGAGGACAGGGGAAACCAGCCCCAGCATTTT
CDR3aa: CASSLEDRGNQPQHF

j_gene: TRBJ2-1
v_gene: TRBV3-1/TRBV3-2
abundance: NA
d_gene: TRBD2
CDR3nt: TGTGCCAGCAGCCAAGAACTAGCGGGGTACAATGAGCAGTTCTTC
CDR3aa: CASSQELAGYNEQFF

j_gene: TRBJ1-6
v_gene: TRBV27
abundance: once
d_gene: NA
CDR3nt: TGTGCCAGCAGCCGAATAGGGGATTCACCCCTCCACTTT
CDR3aa: CASSRIGDSPLHF

j_gene: TRBJ1-4
v_gene: TRBV10-2
abundance: NA
d_gene: NA
CDR3nt: TGCGCCAGCAGTCCCTGGGTAGGAGCAACTAATGAAAAACTGTTTTTT
CDR3aa: CASSPWVGATNEKLFF

j_gene: TRBJ1-2
v_gene: TRBV18
abundance: NA
d_gene: TRBD1
CDR3nt: TGTGCCAGCTCACCCGGGACAGGGAATTTTGGCTACACCTTC
CDR3aa: CASSPGTGNFGYTF

j_gene: TRBJ1-1
v_gene: TRBV7-2
abundance: once
d_gene: NA
CDR3nt: TGTGCCAGCAGCTCTCCGGGAGGGGTCACTGAAGCTTTCTTT
CDR3aa: CASSSPGGVTEAFF

j_gene: TRBJ1-1
v_gene: TRBV7-2
abundance: NA
d_gene: TRBD1
CDR3nt: TGTGCCAGCAGCATCACAGGGGGCGGAACTGAAGCTTTCTTT
CDR3aa: CASSITGGGTEAFF

j_gene: TRBJ1-2
v_gene: TRBV6-5
abundance: NA
d_gene: NA
CDR3nt: TGTGCCAGCAGGAACGCACGCGGGTTATCAGGCTACACCTTC
CDR3aa: CASRNARGLSGYTF

j_gene: TRBJ2-2
v_gene: TRBV12-3/TRBV12-4
abundance: few
d_gene: NA
CDR3nt: TGTGCCAGCAGAGCCCAGAACACCGGGGAGCTGTTTTTT
CDR3aa: CASRAQNTGELFF

j_gene: TRBJ2-3
v_gene: TRBV6-5
abundance: NA
d_gene: NA
CDR3nt: TGTGCCAGCAGCTGGGCCCCCGGAGATACGCAGTATTTT
CDR3aa: CASSWAPGDTQYF

j_gene: TRBJ1-5
v_gene: TRBV7-8
abundance: NA
d_gene: NA
CDR3nt: TGTGCCAGCAGCCTTCGCGGTGGCAGCAATCAGCCCCAGCATTTT
CDR3aa: CASSLRGGSNQPQHF

j_gene: TRBJ1-2
v_gene: TRBV5-1
abundance: few
d_gene: NA
CDR3nt: TGCGCCAGCAGCTTGGAACCGGGGTTCTATGGCTACACCTTC
CDR3aa: CASSLEPGFYGYTF

j_gene: TRBJ2-2
v_gene: TRBV5-1
abundance: NA
d_gene: NA
CDR3nt: TGCGCCAGCAGCTTGGGTGGGACAACCGGGGAGCTGTTTTTT
CDR3aa: CASSLGGTTGELFF

j_gene: TRBJ1-1
v_gene: TRBV25-1
abundance: NA
d_gene: TRBD1
CDR3nt: TGTGCCAGCAGTGACCCAGGACAGGGTCACACTGAAGCTTTCTTT
CDR3aa: CASSDPGQGHTEAFF

j_gene: TRBJ2-3
v_gene: TRBV3-1/TRBV3-2
abundance: NA
d_gene: TRBD2
CDR3nt: TGTGCCAGCAGCCCCCGCGGGGGGGCCAAGACAGATACGCAGTATTTT
CDR3aa: CASSPRGGAKTDTQYF

j_gene: TRBJ1-4
v_gene: TRBV20-1
abundance: NA
d_gene: NA
CDR3nt: TGCAGTGCTTACGGAGGAGAAAAACTGTTTTTT
CDR3aa: CSAYGGEKLFF

j_gene: TRBJ2-1
v_gene: TRBV24-1
abundance: NA
d_gene: NA
CDR3nt: TGTGCCACCAGTGATGCCAGCTTCAGCGGATCCACCTACAATGAGCAGTTCTTC
CDR3aa: CATSDASFSGSTYNEQFF

j_gene: TRBJ2-1
v_gene: TRBV3-1/TRBV3-2
abundance: NA
d_gene: TRBD2
CDR3nt: TGTGCCAGCAGCCGCCCGGGACTAGCGGGAGTAGATGAGCAGTTCTTC
CDR3aa: CASSRPGLAGVDEQFF

j_gene: TRBJ1-3
v_gene: TRBV6-5
abundance: NA
d_gene: NA
CDR3nt: TGTGCCAGCCCAGACATCCAGGGGGGAAACACCATATATTTT
CDR3aa: CASPDIQGGNTIYF

j_gene: TRBJ1-6
v_gene: TRBV7-3
abundance: NA
d_gene: NA
CDR3nt: TGTGCCAGCAGCTTAGACATGGTGAATTCACCCCTCCACTTT
CDR3aa: CASSLDMVNSPLHF

j_gene: TRBJ1-4
v_gene: TRBV3-1/TRBV3-2
abundance: NA
d_gene: NA
CDR3nt: TGTGCCAGCAGTACCCCGGACACGGGGGGTGAAAAACTGTTTTTT
CDR3aa: CASSTPDTGGEKLFF

j_gene: TRBJ1-6
v_gene: TRBV13
abundance: once
d_gene: TRBD1
CDR3nt: TGTGCCAGCAGGGACAGGGTCGGTTCAAGTTCACCCCTCCACTTT
CDR3aa: CASRDRVGSSSPLHF

j_gene: TRBJ2-3
v_gene: TRBV7-3
abundance: NA
d_gene: TRBD1
CDR3nt: TGTGCCAGCAGCTTAGACAGGGCTAGCACAGATACGCAGTATTTT
CDR3aa: CASSLDRASTDTQYF

j_gene: TRBJ1-1
v_gene: TRBV29-1
abundance: NA
d_gene: TRBD1
CDR3nt: TGCAGCGTTGGGGGCAGGGGGACGAACACTGAAGCTTTCTTT
CDR3aa: CSVGGRGTNTEAFF

j_gene: TRBJ1-1
v_gene: TRBV9
abundance: NA
d_gene: TRBD1
CDR3nt: TGTGCCAGCAGCTTCCAGGGGGCCGCAGGCACTGAAGCTTTCTTT
CDR3aa: CASSFQGAAGTEAFF

j_gene: TRBJ2-3
v_gene: TRBV5-1
abundance: NA
d_gene: TRBD1
CDR3nt: TGCGCCAGCAGCACCCGGACAGGGGGCAACACAGATACGCAGTATTTT
CDR3aa: CASSTRTGGNTDTQYF

j_gene: TRBJ2-5
v_gene: TRBV19
abundance: NA
d_gene: NA
CDR3nt: TGTGCCAGTAGTAGGCACGAAGTAGAGACCCAGTACTTC
CDR3aa: CASSRHEVETQYF

j_gene: TRBJ2-7
v_gene: TRBV5-1
abundance: once
d_gene: TRBD1
CDR3nt: TGCGCCAGCAGCTTAGCCTCCGGGACAGCCTCCTACGAGCAGTACTTC
CDR3aa: CASSLASGTASYEQYF

j_gene: TRBJ2-7
v_gene: TRBV29-1
abundance: few
d_gene: TRBD1
CDR3nt: TGCAGCGTTGAGGACAGGGGGAAACCCTACGAGCAGTACTTC
CDR3aa: CSVEDRGKPYEQYF

j_gene: TRBJ2-1
v_gene: TRBV6-4
abundance: NA
d_gene: TRBD2
CDR3nt: TGTGCCCTAGCTCCTCTAGCGGGAGATGGCAATGAGCAGTTCTTC
CDR3aa: CALAPLAGDGNEQFF

j_gene: TRBJ1-4
v_gene: TRBV5-1
abundance: once
d_gene: NA
CDR3nt: TGCGCCAGCAGCCCTTCGCAGGGTAGGACTGAAAAACTGTTTTTT
CDR3aa: CASSPSQGRTEKLFF

j_gene: TRBJ1-4
v_gene: TRBV19
abundance: NA
d_gene: NA
CDR3nt: TGTGCCAGTACCCCGGCGGGGGGTGAAAAACTGTTTTTT
CDR3aa: CASTPAGGEKLFF

j_gene: TRBJ2-7
v_gene: TRBV10-2
abundance: NA
d_gene: NA
CDR3nt: TGCGCCAGCAGCACTCTAAGTGAGCAGTACTTC
CDR3aa: CASSTLSEQYF

j_gene: TRBJ1-2
v_gene: TRBV2
abundance: few
d_gene: NA
CDR3nt: TGTGCCAGCAGGTCCCAGGGCGGAGGCTACACCTTC
CDR3aa: CASRSQGGGYTF

j_gene: TRBJ2-5
v_gene: TRBV5-1
abundance: NA
d_gene: NA
CDR3nt: TGCGCCAGCAGCTTTGTCGGGAACCAAGAGACCCAGTACTTC
CDR3aa: CASSFVGNQETQYF

j_gene: TRBJ1-1
v_gene: TRBV11-2
abundance: NA
d_gene: NA
CDR3nt: TGTGCCAGCAGCTTATCGGGAACTGAAGCTTTCTTT
CDR3aa: CASSLSGTEAFF

j_gene: TRBJ2-7
v_gene: TRBV2
abundance: NA
d_gene: TRBD2
CDR3nt: TGTGCCAGCAGTGGCCAGCGGGAGTACGAGCAGTACTTC
CDR3aa: CASSGQREYEQYF